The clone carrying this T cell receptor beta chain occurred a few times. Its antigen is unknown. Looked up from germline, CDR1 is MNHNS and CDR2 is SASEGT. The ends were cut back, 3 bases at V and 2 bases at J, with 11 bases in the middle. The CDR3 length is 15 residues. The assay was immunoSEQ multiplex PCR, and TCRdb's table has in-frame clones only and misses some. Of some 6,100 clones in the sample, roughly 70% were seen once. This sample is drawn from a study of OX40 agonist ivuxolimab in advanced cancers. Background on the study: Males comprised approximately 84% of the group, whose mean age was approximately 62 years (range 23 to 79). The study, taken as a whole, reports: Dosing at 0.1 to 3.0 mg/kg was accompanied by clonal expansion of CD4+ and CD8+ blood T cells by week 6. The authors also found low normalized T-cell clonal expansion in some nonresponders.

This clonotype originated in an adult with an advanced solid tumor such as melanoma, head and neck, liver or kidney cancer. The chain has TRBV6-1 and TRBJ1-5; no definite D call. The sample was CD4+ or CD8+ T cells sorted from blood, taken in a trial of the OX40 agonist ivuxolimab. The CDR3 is CASSEIRAGNQPQHF. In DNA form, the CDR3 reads TGTGCCAGCAGTGAGATTAGGGCAGGCAATCAGCCCCAGCATTTT.